A selection of T cell receptor beta chains follows, all from one sample in a study of human T cells and chemical hapten exposure. TCRdb re-derived calls from the RACE reads in MiXCR, one entry per CDR3 protein. The table records some 360,000 distinct CDR3 sequences, approximately 5% of them present only once. The sequencing used whole blood, collected in connection with sensitization to the hapten diphenylcyclopropenone (DPC). These receptors all stem from a woman aged 50 to 60 with alopecia areata. Some clones in this sample may be carry-over from other donors' samples. The CDR3 runs from the conserved cysteine through the conserved F or W. Each record gives: CDR3 protein, V gene, J gene.

CSARLDSGNTIYF	TRBV29-1	TRBJ1-3
CSARDKTGAWTGELFF	TRBV20-1	TRBJ2-2
CSAIAVATNEKLFF	TRBV20-1	TRBJ1-4
CASSLALRGAFNQPQHF	TRBV12-3/TRBV12-4	TRBJ1-5
CASSLIRAPYEQYF	TRBV11-2	TRBJ2-7
CASSLVGGQTYEQYF	TRBV5-1	TRBJ2-7
CATSTVSEQYF	TRBV15	TRBJ2-7
CASRQGDPNEKLFF	TRBV6-5	TRBJ1-4
CASSLTLTPTSYNEQFF	TRBV7-9	TRBJ2-1
CSVDPGQNYGYTF	TRBV29-1	TRBJ1-2
CASSYSKARPTKNTEAFF	TRBV6-5	TRBJ1-1
CSVNREPNEQFF	TRBV29-1	TRBJ2-1
CASSLDPLRAGELFF	TRBV12-3/TRBV12-4	TRBJ2-2
CSVRTSSKTQYF	TRBV29-1	TRBJ2-5
CASSFNSGDYGYTF	TRBV12-3/TRBV12-4	TRBJ1-2
CASSVLAGAYNEQFF	TRBV6-1	TRBJ2-1
CASSYPQGRQPQHF	TRBV6-2/TRBV6-3	TRBJ1-5
CASSFPLGVGNQPQHF	TRBV28	TRBJ1-5
CASSSTSSTDTQYF	TRBV7-2	TRBJ2-3
CASKNVETQYF	TRBV6-4	TRBJ2-5
CASSPTWREGNEQFF	TRBV4-3	TRBJ2-1
CASSETAANTEAFF	TRBV6-1	TRBJ1-1
CASSPTGAFQETQYF	TRBV5-1	TRBJ2-5
CASSTSASGELFF	TRBV5-1	TRBJ2-2
CASSQDRRGGYTF	TRBV3-1	TRBJ1-2
CASTALSLGAGELFF	TRBV7-9	TRBJ2-2
CASSRTTVNTEAFF	TRBV6-5	TRBJ1-1
CSASSRGGGYGYTF	TRBV20-1	TRBJ1-2
CASSVGSTSYEQYF	TRBV9	TRBJ2-7
CASSVSRSSYEQYF	TRBV2	TRBJ2-7
CASMGRDHEQYF	TRBV27	TRBJ2-7
CSARDLTSGAYEQYF	TRBV20-1	TRBJ2-7
CALRGTGEETQYF	TRBV10-3	TRBJ2-5
CASSRQPTDTQYF	TRBV28	TRBJ2-3
CASQVGGRNQPQHF	TRBV6-2/TRBV6-3	TRBJ1-5
CASSEARYRMMYNTEAFF	TRBV6-1	TRBJ1-1
CASNLDNTEAFF	TRBV4-1	TRBJ1-1
CASSFGTTTSTDTQYF	TRBV6-6	TRBJ2-3
CASSTTPETYNEQFF	TRBV6-4	TRBJ2-1
CASSPLGGRSTDTQYF	TRBV7-9	TRBJ2-3
CASSLPSVAGSNEQFF	TRBV7-8	TRBJ2-1
CASSRTGGNEQFF	TRBV7-6	TRBJ2-1
CASSTNSRGDYNEQFF	TRBV5-1	TRBJ2-1
CSADLGSQSQHF	TRBV20-1	TRBJ1-5
CAWGPLNTEAFF	TRBV30	TRBJ1-1
CASNPGENSPLHF	TRBV2	TRBJ1-6
CASSWGDGYTF	TRBV28	TRBJ1-2
CASSWSFRGTNTGELFF	TRBV11-2	TRBJ2-2
CASSRVGTDTQYF	TRBV27	TRBJ2-3
CASRWDRALNTEAFF	TRBV6-2/TRBV6-3	TRBJ1-1
CASSFYSPTSGGANEQFF	TRBV6-6	TRBJ2-1